The 19 T cell receptor beta chains presented below share a single source sample, sequenced in a study of T cells after yellow fever vaccination. TCRdb independently ran MiXCR on the 5' RACE reads; one entry per CDR3 protein. Of some 110,000 distinct CDR3 sequences in the sample, roughly 6.8% were seen once. This material consisted of CD4+ T cells sorted from PBMCs, taken around 45 days after the first yellow fever vaccination. These receptors were obtained from a man between 18 and 29 years old who received the YFV17D yellow fever vaccine.

This clonotype occurred many times. The genes are TRBV9 and TRBJ1-1; 7 nucleotides match TRBD1. V was clipped by 4 bases and J by 10 bases; unmatched bases: 7. Germline V CDR1 and CDR2: SGDLS, YYNGEE. The CDR3 covers 12 residues. CDR3 DNA sequence: TGTGCCAGCAGCCCCGACAGGGTAGGAGCTTTCTTT. This codes for CASSPDRVGAFF. Together with reference TRBV9 and TRBJ1-1, the CDR3 gives the full variable domain: DSGVTQTPKHLITATGQRVTLRCSPRSGDLSVYWYQQSLDQGLQFLIQYYNGEERAKGNILERFSAQQFPDLHSELNLSSLELGDSALYFCASSPDRVGAFFGQGTRLTVV.

This clonotype has a count of ten or more. This CDR3 is CASSPGTSGWAGTQYF. CDR3 coding DNA: TGTGCCAGCAGTCCCGGGACTAGCGGGTGGGCAGGGACCCAGTACTTC. The genes are TRBV6-1 and TRBJ2-5, with 12 bases that match TRBD2. Per the germline V gene, CDR1 is MNHNS and CDR2 is SASEGT. J lost 7 bases, V lost 5 bases, and 11 bases had no gene match. This CDR3 is built from 16 residues.

This clonotype was counted at least ten times. The J gene is TRBJ1-1, the V gene TRBV9, with TRBD1 matching over 9 bases. Germline loops: CDR1 SGDLS, CDR2 YYNGEE. This CDR3 is 16 amino acids long. V trimming: 3 bases; J trimming: 2 bases; junction bases outside the gene matches: 8. For the CDR3, the DNA is TGTGCCAGCAGCGCGGCGGACAGGGGCCCTAACACTGAAGCTTTCTTT. As protein: CASSAADRGPNTEAFF.

This clonotype was found many times. The V call is TRBV5-1, the J call TRBJ1-4; unclear D gene. CDR1 and CDR2 (germline): SGHRS, YFSETQ. V was cut by 6 bases and J by 2 bases, with 11 bases left in between. The CDR3 runs 14 residues. The CDR3 is CASTSSSTNEKLFF. The DNA for the CDR3 is TGCGCCAGCACCTCGAGTTCGACTAATGAAAAACTGTTTTTT.

This clonotype has at least ten counts. V usage is TRBV27 and J usage is TRBJ2-1, with TRBD1 matching 11 bases. This CDR3 is built from 15 residues. Germline-derived CDR1 and CDR2 are MNHEY and SMNVEV (reference sequence). Trimming cost V 7 bases and J 6 bases; bases outside gene matches: 8. The CDR3 reads CASTGTGGGGNEQFF. CDR3 coding DNA: TGTGCCAGCACCGGGACAGGGGGTGGGGGCAATGAGCAGTTCTTC.

This clonotype was counted at least ten times. The chain links TRBV20-1 to TRBJ2-5, with 8 bases lining up with TRBD2. The germline V gene encodes CDR1 DFQATT and CDR2 SNEGSKA (reference sequence). This CDR3 has 16 amino acids. V lost 0 bases and J lost 8; bases outside the gene matches: 14. The CDR3 loop reads CSARDPGGAGEGTQYF. CDR3 in DNA: TGCAGTGCTAGAGATCCTGGGGGAGCGGGGGAGGGAACCCAGTACTTC.

This clonotype came up many times. This rearrangement joins TRBV5-1 to TRBJ1-3, with D perhaps matching TRBD1 (5 bases). CDR1 is SGHRS, CDR2 YFSETQ, per germline. The ends were cut back, 4 bases at V and 0 bases at J, with 8 bases in the middle. The CDR3 totals 14 residues. The CDR3 spells CASSLDTSGNTIYF. CDR3 coding DNA: TGCGCCAGCAGCCTGGACACCTCTGGAAACACCATATATTTT. Together with reference TRBV5-1 and TRBJ1-3, the CDR3 gives the full variable domain: KAGVTQTPRYLIKTRGQQVTLSCSPISGHRSVSWYQQTPGQGLQFLFEYFSETQRNKGNFPGRFSGRQFSNSRSEMNVSTLELGDSALYLCASSLDTSGNTIYFGEGSWLTVV.

This clonotype appeared many times. The chain carries TRBV20-1 and TRBJ2-5, with D unresolved. Per the germline V gene, CDR1 is DFQATT and CDR2 is SNEGSKA (reference sequence). The CDR3 totals 12 residues. V was cut by 1 base and J by 4 bases, with 7 bases left in between. The CDR3 sequence: CSARVGSETQYF. The CDR3 DNA reads as TGCAGTGCTAGAGTGGGCTCAGAGACCCAGTACTTC.

This clonotype was observed many times. The chain combines TRBV21-1 with TRBJ1-5; the tabulated D call, TRBD1, remains unverified against the DNA. TRBV21-1 is a pseudogene. The CDR3 contains 18 residues. The CDR3 DNA sequence: TGTGCCAGCAGCCCCCGAGGGGGGACAGTTAGGGGCAATCAGCCCCAGCATTTT. Amino acid sequence: CASSPRGGTVRGNQPQHF.

This clonotype was seen repeatedly, ten times or more. The chain couples TRBV19 to TRBJ2-7; D remains ambiguous. CDR3 length equals 16 residues. The germline V and J ends were trimmed by 4 bases and 3 bases, with 19 bases remaining between them. Per germline, CDR1 LNHDA and CDR2 SQIVND (reference sequence). In DNA form, the CDR3 reads TGTGCCAGTAGTACCCGAGTCCGCGCAGCTAGCTACGAGCAGTACTTC. Protein product: CASSTRVRAASYEQYF. Together with reference TRBV19 and TRBJ2-7, the CDR3 gives the full variable domain: DGGITQSPKYLFRKEGQNVTLSCEQNLNHDAMYWYRQDPGQGLRLIYYSQIVNDFQKGDIAEGYSVSREKKESFPLTVTSAQKNPTAFYLCASSTRVRAASYEQYFGPGTRLTVT.

This clonotype was observed a handful of times. CDR3 protein: CASSPLGKGYTF. The CDR3 nucleotides read TGTGCCAGCTCACCACTGGGGAAAGGCTACACCTTC. V and J are TRBV18 and TRBJ1-2; unclear D gene. The V and J ends lost 1 base and 8 bases respectively, with 8 bases between them. CDR3 size: 12 residues. Germline V gene data show CDR1 as KGHSH and CDR2 as LQKENI. The complete variable domain, with remaining parts taken from reference TRBV18 and TRBJ1-2, reads NAGVMQNPRHLVRRRGQEARLRCSPMKGHSHVYWYRQLPEEGLKFMVYLQKENIIDESGMPKERFSAEFPKEGPSILRIQQVVRGDSAAYFCASSPLGKGYTFGSGTRLTVV.

This clonotype was observed at least ten times. The rearrangement links TRBV20-1 to TRBJ2-5, with D perhaps assigned TRBD1 or TRBD2 (5 bases each). Germline V gene sequence: CDR1 DFQATT, CDR2 SNEGSKA (reference sequence). The V gene lost 4 bases and the J gene lost 5 bases, with 11 bases spanning the gap. The CDR3 totals 12 residues. The CDR3 sequence is CSAKGPGETQYF. The CDR3 DNA follows: TGCAGTGCTAAGGGACCTGGGGAGACCCAGTACTTC.

This clonotype was seen at least ten times. The V call is TRBV4-3, the J call TRBJ1-2; D not resolved. The CDR3 has 12 residues. Germline CDR1 reads LGHNA; CDR2 reads YSLEER. The V and J ends lost 3 bases and 6 bases respectively, with 8 bases between them. The CDR3 coding sequence is TGCGCCAGCAGCCAGTCGGGTGATGGCTACACCTTC. Protein sequence: CASSQSGDGYTF.

Notes on this clonotype: A much larger clone lies one base from this, so it may be a read error. The rearrangement uses TRBV3-1 and TRBJ1-1; no reliable D call. With 10 bases removed from V and 7 bases from J, the gap between germline ends came to 16 bases. Germline CDR1 LGHDT, CDR2 YNNKEL (reference sequence). The CDR3 has 12 amino acids. The CDR3 loop is CATGRWGNEAFF. The CDR3 nucleotides are TGTGCCACCGGCCGGTGGGGTAATGAAGCTTTCTTT. Full variable domain (missing parts from reference TRBV3-1 and TRBJ1-1): DTAVSQTPKYLVTQMGNDKSIKCEQNLGHDTMYWYKQDSKKFLKIMFSYNNKELIINETVPNRFSPKSPDKAHLNLHINSLELGDSAVYFCATGRWGNEAFFGQGTRLTVV.

This clonotype showed up many times. J is TRBJ2-2 and V is TRBV5-1; no definite D call. CDR3 length: 15 amino acids. Trimming took 0 bases from V and 5 from J, leaving 11 bases between them. The V gene's germline CDR1 is SGHRS and CDR2 YFSETQ. The CDR3 DNA reads as TGCGCCAGCAGCTTGGCTGGGCTTTCGACCGGGGAGCTGTTTTTT. This translates into CASSLAGLSTGELFF.

This clonotype has ten or more counts. This chain joins TRBV15 and TRBJ1-1; no clear D. V was cut by 3 bases and J by 5 bases, with 13 bases left in between. Germline CDR1 is LNHNV and CDR2 is YYDKDF (reference sequence). The length of the CDR3 is 14 residues. The CDR3 loop reads CATSRAAGGTEAFF. The CDR3 nucleotides read TGTGCCACCAGCAGGGCAGCCGGAGGGACTGAAGCTTTCTTT. Combining the CDR3 with reference TRBV15 and TRBJ1-1 gives the whole variable domain DAMVIQNPRYQVTQFGKPVTLSCSQTLNHNVMYWYQQKSSQAPKLLFHYYDKDFNNEADTPDNFQSRRPNTSFCFLDIRSPGLGDTAMYLCATSRAAGGTEAFFGQGTRLTVV.

There are many counts of this clonotype. This chain connects TRBV7-2 to TRBJ2-1, with 7 bases aligning to TRBD1. The CDR3 contains 12 residues. Germline V gene sequence: CDR1 SGHTA, CDR2 FQGNSA. V was pared by 7 bases and J by 8 bases, with 5 bases of the junction left unmatched. The DNA for the CDR3 is TGTGCCAGCACCCGACAGGGTGATGAGCAGTTCTTC. Its protein is CASTRQGDEQFF.

Many counts were recorded for this clonotype. The V gene is TRBV27, the J gene TRBJ1-5, with D perhaps matching TRBD1 (6 bases). V was clipped by 5 bases and J by 2 bases, with 13 bases between them. Germline loops: CDR1 MNHEY, CDR2 SMNVEV (reference sequence). This CDR3 has 15 amino acids. The chain's CDR3 is CASSPKGDRNQPQHF. CDR3 coding DNA: TGTGCCAGCAGTCCCAAGGGGGACCGCAATCAGCCCCAGCATTTT.

This clonotype has ten or more counts. This chain connects TRBV5-6 to TRBJ2-3, with D possibly matching TRBD2 (5 bases). The ends were cut back, 0 bases at V and 1 base at J, with 18 bases in the middle. Germline CDR1 SGHDT, CDR2 YYEEEE. CDR3 length: 18 residues. CDR3 bases: TGTGCCAGCAGCTTGGGTCCCCCCGAGGACTGGGGCACAGATACGCAGTATTTT. The encoded protein is CASSLGPPEDWGTDTQYF.